The 9 T cell receptor beta chains below all came from one sample that was sequenced in a study of T cell responses to AZD1222 COVID-19 vaccine. Sequencing was performed with immunoSEQ multiplex PCR; in TCRdb, only in-frame clones are kept and a portion is missing. The data show about 270,000 clones, 90% to 95% seen once. The sequencing used peripheral blood, collected 28 days after the second AZD1222 dose. These receptors all come from an adult who received the AZD1222 COVID-19 vaccine.

In its sample, this clone was seen once. The chain combines TRBV7-3 with TRBJ2-3; possibly TRBD1 for D (5 bases). The CDR3 has 14 residues. In germline, CDR1 is SGHTA, CDR2 FQGTGA. Trimming stripped 2 bases from V and 4 bases from J, with 10 bases between. In DNA, the CDR3 is TGTGCCAGCAGCTTATATCAGGGATCAGATACGCAGTATTTT. Its translation: CASSLYQGSDTQYF.

This chain joins TRBV25-1 and TRBJ2-7; TRBD1 is a possible D gene (6 bases). Germline assignment: CDR1 MGHDK and CDR2 SYGVNS. CDR3 size: 13 residues. V lost 5 bases to trimming and J lost 10 bases, with 18 bases between them. The CDR3, as DNA: TGTGCCAGCAGTCTGCCAGGGGAGTTGCATCAGTACTTC. As protein: CASSLPGELHQYF.

The V and J genes are TRBV25-1 and TRBJ2-3; D is unresolved. V was cut by 2 bases and J by 0 bases, with 9 bases left in between. The CDR3 spans 15 residues. Looked up from germline, CDR1 is MGHDK and CDR2 is SYGVNS. The CDR3 sequence is CASSEQGLSTDTQYF. The DNA of the CDR3 is TGTGCCAGCAGTGAACAAGGGCTGAGCACAGATACGCAGTATTTT. The full variable domain, in which reference TRBV25-1 and TRBJ2-3 provide the parts outside the CDR3, is EADIYQTPRYLVIGTGKKITLECSQTMGHDKMYWYQQDPGMELHLIHYSYGVNSTEKGDLSSESTVSRIRTEHFPLTLESARPSHTSQYLCASSEQGLSTDTQYFGPGTRLTVL.

The CDR3 reads CASRRGEDGNTIYF. CDR3 sequence (DNA): TGTGCCAGCAGGAGGGGGGAAGATGGAAACACCATATATTTT. The V gene is TRBV9, the J gene TRBJ1-3; perhaps TRBD1 as D (6 bases). The CDR3 is 14 amino acids. CDR1 and CDR2 from the germline V gene are SGDLS and YYNGEE. V shed 5 bases and J shed 3 bases, with 12 bases lying between them.

This chain connects TRBV2 to TRBJ2-7; 10 nucleotides align to TRBD2. This CDR3 spans 15 amino acids. Germline values: CDR1 SNHLY, CDR2 FYNNEI. V shed 4 bases, J shed 5 bases, and the junction held 8 bases outside the gene matches. CDR3 loop: CASSVNSGRLNEQYF. CDR3 sequence (DNA): TGTGCCAGCAGTGTTAATAGCGGGAGGCTGAACGAGCAGTACTTC.

The V and J genes are TRBV5-1 and TRBJ2-1; 8 nucleotides line up with TRBD2. The CDR3 sequence is 15 residues long. Germline assignment: CDR1 SGHRS and CDR2 YFSETQ. The junction had 12 bases not matched to a gene; V was cut back by 4 bases and J by 9 bases. The CDR3 coding sequence is TGCGCCAGCAGCATGGGAGCGGGGGCTACAGGTGAGCAGTTCTTC. This codes for CASSMGAGATGEQFF.

CDR3 sequence (DNA): TGTGCCAGCAGCCCCCCGGGAGACCAGGCGGAGACCCAGTACTTC. It encodes CASSPPGDQAETQYF. The V and J genes are TRBV7-9 and TRBJ2-5, with a weak D call TRBD2 (6 bases). The V gene lost 5 bases and the J gene lost 5 bases, with 18 bases spanning the gap. CDR1 is SEHNR and CDR2 is FQNEAQ in the germline V gene (reference sequence). The CDR3 is made up of 15 amino acids.

V usage is TRBV12-3 or TRBV12-4 and J usage is TRBJ2-7; D assignment may be TRBD1 or TRBD2 (5 bases each). Trimming removed 7 bases from V and 2 bases from J, with 12 bases in between. This CDR3 comprises 13 residues. In DNA, the CDR3 is TGTGCCAGCACTCGAGGGGAGCCCTACGAGCAGTACTTC. Translating it yields CASTRGEPYEQYF.

The CDR3 DNA sequence: TGTGCCAGCAGTTTATCGGGGGCTAGGGAAAAACTGTTTTTT. Its protein is CASSLSGAREKLFF. V is TRBV28 and J is TRBJ1-4, with D maybe TRBD1 (6 bases). Germline loops: CDR1 MDHEN, CDR2 SYDVKM. V was shortened by 1 base and J by 8 bases, with 11 bases between the two germline ends. The CDR3 loop spans 14 amino acids.